One T cell receptor beta chain is described in this entry. Original analysis: Estimation of nucleated cell counts was performed using reference gene primer amplification. Assay: immunoSEQ multiplex PCR; the TCRdb copy retains only in-frame clones and omits some. V and J calls plus clone size are reproduced from that table; the DNA served to infer D and trimming. The sample records some 150,000 clones, 80% to 90% being singletons. The data were taken from a study of blood T cell repertoires in COVID-19. Study-level information: Donors in the United States, Italy and Spain gave samples during acute or convalescent COVID-19. Sources were T cells, B-cell-depleted T cells, or PBMCs; the material itself was cDNA or gDNA.

CDR3 length: 13 residues. Trimming shortened V by 7 bases and J by 1 base, and 10 bases separated the two germline ends. CDR1 LNHDA and CDR2 SQIVND come from the germline V gene (reference sequence). This clonotype was sampled from a woman aged 70-85 years with acute or convalescent COVID-19. Sequencing was done on a sample of peripheral blood. The rearrangement uses TRBV19 and TRBJ1-2; D gene uncertain. Here the CDR3 reads CASTFDYNYGYTF. CDR3 DNA sequence: TGTGCCAGTACGTTCGACTATAACTATGGCTACACCTTC.